This T cell receptor beta chain comes out of a study of cytomegalovirus exposure and HLA in healthy donors. With 60 Vbeta and 13 Jbeta primers, the PCR was carried out. Data came from immunoSEQ multiplex PCR; TCRdb stores just in-frame clones and leaves some out. The table records over 100,000 clones, around 70% of them present only once. Trimming pared 7 bases from V and 3 bases from J, leaving 13 bases between. Germline V gene data show CDR1 as SGHVS and CDR2 as FQNEAQ. The CDR3 extends over 14 amino acids. Points from the study as a whole: The authors listed 164 TCR beta chains as cytomegalovirus-associated.

About this clone itself: The antigen remains undetermined.

This clonotype originated in a woman aged 35 to 49 in good health and CMV-seropositive. V usage is TRBV7-8 and J usage is TRBJ2-1, with a possible D match to TRBD1 (5 bases). Sequencing input: PBMCs. The CDR3 DNA reads as TGTGCCAGCATGTGGCAGGGCCTCTACAATGAGCAGTTCTTC. Encoded protein: CASMWQGLYNEQFF.